Following are 27 T cell receptor beta chains from one sample sequenced in a study of CD8 T cells in Susac syndrome. Random hexamers served to reverse transcribe roughly 0.5 to 1 ug RNA. MiXCR, applied by TCRdb to the immunoSEQ multiplex PCR reads, yields one record per CDR3 protein. The sample lists some 120,000 distinct CDR3 sequences; 85% to 95% were seen once. The sample consisted of CD8+ T cells from PBMCs. The receptors originated from a human donor in good health.

This sequence joins TRBV4-2 and TRBJ2-5, with D uncertain. V lost 0 bases to trimming and J lost 2 bases, with 4 bases between them. Germline CDR1 reads LGHNA; CDR2 reads YNFKEQ. The CDR3 has 13 residues. The CDR3 here is CASSQDRQETQYF. CDR3 sequence (DNA): TGTGCCAGCAGCCAAGACAGGCAAGAGACCCAGTACTTC.

The chain employs TRBV20-1 and TRBJ2-3; 8 nucleotides match TRBD1. The CDR3 spans 15 residues. Germline-derived CDR1 and CDR2 are DFQATT and SNEGSKA (reference sequence). V lost 1 base, J lost 1 base, and 4 bases stayed unmatched. This CDR3 is CSARGQGRGTDTQYF. The CDR3 DNA is TGCAGTGCTAGAGGACAGGGGAGAGGCACAGATACGCAGTATTTT.

The chain employs TRBV2 and TRBJ1-3; D gene uncertain. The V end was cut by 7 bases, the J end by 1 base, with 20 bases between. CDR3 length equals 17 residues. Per germline, CDR1 SNHLY and CDR2 FYNNEI. The CDR3 reads CASTSTFREVSGNTIYF. As DNA, the CDR3 is TGTGCCAGCACTTCCACCTTCAGAGAAGTGTCTGGAAACACCATATATTTT.

The rearrangement joins TRBV29-1 to TRBJ2-4; 7 bases are shared with TRBD1. The length of the CDR3 is 14 residues. Trimming took 7 bases from V and 6 from J; bases not matched to a gene: 12. CDR1 is SQVTM, CDR2 ANQGSEA, per germline. The CDR3 spells CSGTEGGLVNIQYF. Here the CDR3 DNA reads TGCAGCGGGACAGAAGGGGGCTTGGTAAACATTCAGTACTTC.

This chain links TRBV7-9 with TRBJ2-1; D is ambiguous. The CDR3 consists of 11 residues. Germline CDR1 is SEHNR and CDR2 is FQNEAQ (reference sequence). V lost 6 bases and J lost 7, with 7 bases in between. The CDR3 DNA follows: TGTGCCAGCAGGGCCCAGAATGAGCAGTTCTTC. Amino acid sequence: CASRAQNEQFF.

The rearrangement uses TRBV18 and TRBJ2-7; 15 bases fit TRBD2. Germline V gives CDR1 KGHSH, CDR2 LQKENI. With V trimmed by 5 bases and J by 8 bases, 7 bases remained unmatched. This CDR3 spans 15 amino acids. CDR3 DNA: TGTGCCAGCTCATCTCCTGGACTAGCGGGGGGGAAGCAGTACTTC. Translated, it gives CASSSPGLAGGKQYF.

The chain is built from TRBV14 and TRBJ2-3, with 12 bases that match TRBD2. Per germline, CDR1 SGHDN and CDR2 FVKESK. V shed 4 bases, J shed 0 bases, and the junction held 8 bases outside the gene matches. This CDR3 contains 18 residues. CDR3 protein: CASSRFHGTSGSTDTQYF. The CDR3 nucleotides read TGTGCCAGCAGCCGCTTCCATGGGACTAGCGGGAGCACAGATACGCAGTATTTT.

The chain links TRBV29-1 to TRBJ2-3, with D possibly TRBD2 on 5 matching bases. The CDR3 spans 13 residues. The V gene's germline CDR1 is SQVTM and CDR2 ANQGSEA. Trimming took 2 bases from V and 5 from J, leaving 11 bases between them. CDR3 coding DNA: TGCAGCGTTGAACTACTAGTGGGAGATACGCAGTATTTT. Amino acid sequence: CSVELLVGDTQYF.

The gene calls are TRBV7-6 and TRBJ2-6; unclear D gene. Trimming shortened V by 3 bases and J by 0 bases, and 6 bases separated the two germline ends. The length of the CDR3 is 15 residues. Germline V gives CDR1 SGHVS, CDR2 FNYEAQ. CDR3 residues: CASSFQSSGANVLTF. The CDR3 DNA reads as TGTGCCAGCAGCTTCCAGAGCTCTGGGGCCAACGTCCTGACTTTC.

This rearrangement joins TRBV6-5 to TRBJ2-7; D may be TRBD2 (7 bases). The CDR3 spans 17 residues. Germline assignment: CDR1 MNHEY and CDR2 SVGAGI. Trimming removed 0 bases from V and 0 bases from J, with 15 bases in between. CDR3 bases: TGTGCCAGCAGTTACTCGATCGGGGGGCTGAGCTCCTACGAGCAGTACTTC. Encoded protein: CASSYSIGGLSSYEQYF.

The chain recombines TRBV30 with TRBJ2-7; no definite D call. The length of the CDR3 is 12 residues. Germline-derived CDR1 and CDR2 are GTSNPN and SVGIG (reference sequence). Trimming removed 0 bases at V and 2 bases at J, with 5 bases between. This chain's CDR3 is CAWSVTTYEQYF. CDR3 DNA sequence: TGTGCCTGGAGTGTAACCACCTACGAGCAGTACTTC.

This sequence joins TRBV6-2 or TRBV6-3 and TRBJ1-5; no firm D call. Per the germline V gene, CDR1 is MNHEY and CDR2 is SVGEGT. CDR3 length equals 17 residues. Between the trimmed V and J ends, which lost 5 bases and 5 bases, there was a span of 22 bases. The DNA for the CDR3 is TGTGCCAGCAGTCCCGAACGCTCGATGTTGGGGTATCAGCCCCAGCATTTT. Translating gives CASSPERSMLGYQPQHF.

The V call is TRBV7-3, the J call TRBJ2-1; TRBD2 agrees at 16 bases. This CDR3 is 20 amino acids long. V dropped 1 base and J dropped 7; count of bases not matched to a gene: 13. Germline CDR1 SGHTA, CDR2 FQGTGA. The CDR3, as DNA: TGTGCCAGCAGCTTAATTCGACGTTCCGGGACTAGCGGGAGGGAGAATGAGCAGTTCTTC. Its protein product is CASSLIRRSGTSGRENEQFF.

This clonotype is a singleton in its sample. V gene TRBV7-2 combines with J gene TRBJ2-5, with a weak D call TRBD2 (5 bases). The CDR3 runs 13 residues. CDR1 and CDR2 from the germline V gene are SGHTA and FQGNSA. V shed 3 bases and J shed 2 bases, with 7 bases lying between them. CDR3 coding DNA: TGTGCCAGCAGCTTCCCGGGACAAGAGACCCAGTACTTC. The encoded protein is CASSFPGQETQYF.

The chain joins TRBV1 to TRBJ2-7; the tabulated D call, TRBD2, remains unverified against the DNA. TRBV1 has pseudogene status. This CDR3 has 15 amino acids. The CDR3 sequence is CTSSQGLAEAYEQYF. The CDR3 region has the DNA TGCACCAGCAGCCAAGGACTAGCGGAAGCCTACGAGCAGTACTTC.

V gene TRBV9 combines with J gene TRBJ2-2, with unresolved D. Trimming cost V 4 bases and J 1 base, with 11 bases left between them. The germline V gene has CDR1 SGDLS and CDR2 YYNGEE. CDR3 length: 15 residues. For the CDR3, the DNA is TGTGCCAGCAGCCTCGGACCTGAGAACACCGGGGAGCTGTTTTTT. Amino acids: CASSLGPENTGELFF.

The rearrangement links TRBV11-2 to TRBJ2-1; weak D call: TRBD2 (5 bases). Germline assignment: CDR1 SGHAT and CDR2 FQNNGV. Trimming stripped 11 bases from V and 0 bases from J, with 11 bases between. CDR3 length equals 13 residues. CDR3 sequence reads: CAGLPRSYNEQFF. DNA of the CDR3: TGTGCCGGACTCCCGCGCTCCTACAATGAGCAGTTCTTC. Complete variable domain (other parts from reference TRBV11-2 and TRBJ2-1): EAGVAQSPRYKIIEKRQSVAFWCNPISGHATLYWYQQILGQGPKLLIQFQNNGVVDDSQLPKDRFSAERLKGVDSTLKIQPAKLEDSAVYLCAGLPRSYNEQFFGPGTRLTVL.

The V call is TRBV12-5, the J call TRBJ1-5; 9 bases agree with TRBD1. CDR3 length: 15 residues. The V gene end was trimmed by 1 base and the J gene end by 6 bases; junction bases not matched to a gene: 4. In germline, CDR1 is LGHNT, CDR2 FRNRAP. DNA for the CDR3: TGTGCTAGTGGTTTGGGACAGGGGGAGAGTCAGCCCCAGCATTTT. Its protein is CASGLGQGESQPQHF.

The chain links TRBV20-1 to TRBJ1-2, with 9 bases matching TRBD1. The V gene's germline CDR1 is DFQATT and CDR2 SNEGSKA (reference sequence). The CDR3 is 13 amino acids. Trimming removed 6 bases from V and 8 bases from J; junction bases left unmatched: 10. The CDR3 DNA reads TGCAGTGCCTTACAGGGGGCCCGGTCAGGCTACACCTTC. This sequence encodes CSALQGARSGYTF.

The rearrangement joins TRBV6-2 or TRBV6-3 to TRBJ1-1, with D possibly matching TRBD1 (6 bases). The CDR3 has 13 amino acids. Trimming removed 0 bases from V and 5 bases from J, with 7 bases in between. The germline gives CDR1 MNHEY, CDR2 SVGEGT. The CDR3 here is CASSYSTGTEAFF. The CDR3 nucleotides read TGTGCCAGCAGTTACTCGACAGGTACTGAAGCTTTCTTT.

The chain carries TRBV3-1 and TRBJ1-5; D not certain. The V gene's germline CDR1 is LGHDT and CDR2 YNNKEL (reference sequence). This CDR3 comprises 13 residues. With 0 bases removed from V and 5 bases from J, the gap between germline ends came to 5 bases. The CDR3 DNA follows: TGTGCCAGCAGCCAAGAGACGGATCAGCCCCAGCATTTT. Translating gives CASSQETDQPQHF.

The chain carries TRBV3-1 and TRBJ2-3; 8 positions match TRBD2. Germline trimming cut 4 bases from V and 6 bases from J; bases unmatched to any gene: 12. Per germline, CDR1 LGHDT and CDR2 YNNKEL (reference sequence). There are 16 residues in the CDR3. The CDR3 is CASSPLGAGVVDTQYF. CDR3 sequence (DNA): TGTGCCAGCAGCCCTTTGGGAGCGGGAGTGGTGGATACGCAGTATTTT.

V gene TRBV3-1 combines with J gene TRBJ1-2; 7 bases agree with TRBD1. J gave up 0 bases and V 2 bases, and 3 bases lay outside the gene matches. This CDR3 spans 15 amino acids. The germline V gene encodes CDR1 LGHDT and CDR2 YNNKEL (reference sequence). This CDR3 reads CASSQRRGPNYGYTF. The CDR3 coding sequence is TGTGCCAGCAGCCAACGAAGGGGGCCTAACTATGGCTACACCTTC.

V gene TRBV2 combines with J gene TRBJ2-3; tentatively, D is TRBD1 or TRBD2 (5 bases each). This CDR3 region has 14 residues. Germline CDR1 reads SNHLY; CDR2 reads FYNNEI. Trimming stripped 3 bases from V and 7 bases from J, with 14 bases between. The DNA for the CDR3 is TGTGCCAGCAGTGATGGGACCCCGGGTAATACGCAGTATTTT. Translating gives CASSDGTPGNTQYF.

The J gene is TRBJ2-1, the V gene TRBV18; weak D call: TRBD2 (5 bases). Germline-derived CDR1 and CDR2 are KGHSH and LQKENI. CDR3 length: 16 amino acids. The V end was cut by 5 bases, the J end by 4 bases, with 18 bases between. The CDR3 loop reads CASSDRRGIKYNEQFF. The CDR3 DNA reads as TGTGCCAGCTCAGACCGGCGAGGGATAAAGTACAATGAGCAGTTCTTC.

In nucleotides, the CDR3 is TGTGCCAGCAGCAGACTCGCTACGACCCAGTACTTC. It translates to CASSRLATTQYF. This rearrangement joins TRBV11-2 to TRBJ2-5, with no clear D. Germline V gene lookup returns CDR1 SGHAT and CDR2 FQNNGV. The length of the CDR3 is 12 residues. The ends were cut back, 5 bases at V and 7 bases at J, with 11 bases in the middle.

The rearrangement uses TRBV29-1 and TRBJ1-2; tentative D call: TRBD1 (5 bases). V dropped 7 bases and J dropped 8 bases, with 17 bases sitting between them. The CDR3 loop spans 12 amino acids. Germline V gene data show CDR1 as SQVTM and CDR2 as ANQGSEA. The CDR3, as DNA: TGCAGCGCCCGAGGGGAGGCCCGAGGCTACACCTTC. Protein sequence: CSARGEARGYTF. The full variable domain, its missing parts supplied by reference TRBV29-1 and TRBJ1-2, is SAVISQKPSRDICQRGTSLTIQCQVDSQVTMMFWYRQQPGQSLTLIATANQGSEATYESGFVIDKFPISRPNLTFSTLTVSNMSPEDSSIYLCSARGEARGYTFGSGTRLTVV.